The 8 T cell receptor beta chains below all came from one sample that was sequenced in a study of T cells in Graves' hyperthyroidism and ophthalmopathy. TCR beta CDR3 region amplification was performed from RNA transcripts. The TCR CDR3 first-round RT-PCR relied on the HTBI primer set. TCRdb called the multiplex PCR reads again in MiXCR, with one record for every CDR3 protein. The sample lists a few hundred thousand distinct CDR3 sequences; 13% to 15% were seen once. The sample consisted of blood. These receptors were obtained from a woman aged 18-29 years with Graves' hyperthyroidism.

This clonotype was found many times. The chain recombines TRBV11-2 with TRBJ2-5; a possible D gene is TRBD2 (5 bases). Trimming stripped 1 base from V and 4 bases from J, with 13 bases between. This CDR3 contains 15 residues. Per germline, CDR1 SGHAT and CDR2 FQNNGV. The CDR3 loop is CASSLARNGRETQYF. The CDR3 DNA reads TGTGCCAGCAGCTTAGCTCGTAATGGGAGAGAGACCCAGTACTTC.

This clonotype was recorded many times. The gene calls are TRBV2 and TRBJ2-3; D is ambiguous. CDR1 and CDR2 from the germline V gene are SNHLY and FYNNEI. This CDR3 has 15 residues. With 6 bases removed from V and 0 bases from J, the gap between germline ends came to 13 bases. CDR3: CASSLAVSSTDTQYF. CDR3 DNA: TGTGCCAGCAGCCTGGCCGTCTCTAGCACAGATACGCAGTATTTT.

This clonotype has ten or more counts. The chain carries TRBV12-3 or TRBV12-4 and TRBJ2-7, with TRBD2 matching over 14 bases. J was trimmed by 6 bases and V by 7 bases; bases with no gene match: 14. The CDR3 is 17 residues long. The CDR3 DNA reads TGTGCCAGCACCCCCAAGACCGGGACTAGCGGGAGAACCGAGCAGTACTTC. Amino acids: CASTPKTGTSGRTEQYF.

This clonotype was detected many times. The CDR3 region has the DNA TGTGCCAGCAGCCCGCAGTTTGAGACAGGGCACATTCAGTACTTC. This codes for CASSPQFETGHIQYF. This sequence joins TRBV3-1 and TRBJ2-4, with TRBD1 matching 7 bases. Germline trimming cut 4 bases from V and 8 bases from J; bases unmatched to any gene: 11. The CDR3 has 15 amino acids. Germline V gene lookup returns CDR1 LGHDT and CDR2 YNNKEL (reference sequence).

There are many counts of this clonotype. This chain links TRBV20-1 with TRBJ2-1, with 15 bases matching TRBD2. The CDR3 extends over 18 amino acids. Losses at the gene ends were 5 bases for V and 0 bases for J; bases not matched to a gene: 8. Germline V gives CDR1 DFQATT, CDR2 SNEGSKA (reference sequence). The CDR3 sequence: CSARAGTSGRNSYNEQFF. In DNA, the CDR3 is TGCAGTGCTCGCGCCGGGACTAGCGGGAGGAACTCCTACAATGAGCAGTTCTTC.

This clonotype was detected many times. This chain joins TRBV19 and TRBJ2-5; no clear D. The CDR3 contains 13 residues. Per the germline V gene, CDR1 is LNHDA and CDR2 is SQIVND (reference sequence). V was cut by 5 bases and J by 2 bases, with 9 bases left in between. CDR3 loop: CASSWSLQETQYF. CDR3 coding DNA: TGTGCCAGTAGTTGGAGTCTACAAGAGACCCAGTACTTC.

The chain links TRBV27 to TRBJ1-2, with 7 bases identical to TRBD1. The germline V gene has CDR1 MNHEY and CDR2 SMNVEV (reference sequence). There are 14 residues in the CDR3. J was trimmed by 4 bases and V by 7 bases; bases with no gene match: 9. CDR3 amino acids: CASKPTGDLYGYTF. CDR3 DNA: TGTGCCAGCAAACCCACAGGGGACCTCTATGGCTACACCTTC.

The table lists this clonotype with many counts. This sequence joins TRBV30 and TRBJ2-5; D uncertain. The ends were cut back, 4 bases at V and 1 base at J, with 10 bases in the middle. The germline gives CDR1 GTSNPN, CDR2 SVGIG (reference sequence). The CDR3 contains 13 residues. The CDR3 sequence: CAWTRIVQETQYF. Written as DNA, the CDR3 is TGTGCCTGGACTAGGATAGTCCAAGAGACCCAGTACTTC.